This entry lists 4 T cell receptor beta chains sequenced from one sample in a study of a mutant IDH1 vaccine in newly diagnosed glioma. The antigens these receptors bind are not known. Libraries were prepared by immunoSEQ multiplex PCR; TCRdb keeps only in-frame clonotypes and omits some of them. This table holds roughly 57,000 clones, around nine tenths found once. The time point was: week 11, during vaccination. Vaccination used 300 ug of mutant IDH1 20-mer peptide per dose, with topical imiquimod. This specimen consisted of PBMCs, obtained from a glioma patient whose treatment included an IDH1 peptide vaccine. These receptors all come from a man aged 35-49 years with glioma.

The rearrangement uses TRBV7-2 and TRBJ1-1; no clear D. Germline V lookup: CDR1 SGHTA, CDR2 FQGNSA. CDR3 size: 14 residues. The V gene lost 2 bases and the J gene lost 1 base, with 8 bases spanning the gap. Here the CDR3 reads CASSLYEGNTEAFF. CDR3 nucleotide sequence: TGTGCCAGCAGCTTATACGAAGGGAACACTGAAGCTTTCTTT.

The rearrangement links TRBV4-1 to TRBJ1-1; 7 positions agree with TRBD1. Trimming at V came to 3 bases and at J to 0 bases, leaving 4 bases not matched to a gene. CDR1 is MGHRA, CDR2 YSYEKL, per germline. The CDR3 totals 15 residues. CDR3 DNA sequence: TGCGCCAGCAGCCACGACAGGGTCATGAACACTGAAGCTTTCTTT. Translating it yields CASSHDRVMNTEAFF.

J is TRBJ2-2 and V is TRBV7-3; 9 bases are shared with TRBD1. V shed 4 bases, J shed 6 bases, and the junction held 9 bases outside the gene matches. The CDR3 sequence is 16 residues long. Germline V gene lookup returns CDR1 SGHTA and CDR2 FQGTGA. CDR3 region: CASSSSGDRGSGELFF. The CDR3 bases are TGTGCCAGCAGCTCCTCGGGAGACAGGGGGTCCGGGGAGCTGTTTTTT.

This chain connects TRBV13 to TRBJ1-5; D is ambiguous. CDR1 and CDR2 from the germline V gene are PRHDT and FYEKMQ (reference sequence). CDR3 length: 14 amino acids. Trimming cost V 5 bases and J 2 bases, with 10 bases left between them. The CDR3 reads CASSLGSGNQPQHF. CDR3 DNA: TGTGCCAGCAGCCTTGGGTCTGGCAATCAGCCCCAGCATTTT.